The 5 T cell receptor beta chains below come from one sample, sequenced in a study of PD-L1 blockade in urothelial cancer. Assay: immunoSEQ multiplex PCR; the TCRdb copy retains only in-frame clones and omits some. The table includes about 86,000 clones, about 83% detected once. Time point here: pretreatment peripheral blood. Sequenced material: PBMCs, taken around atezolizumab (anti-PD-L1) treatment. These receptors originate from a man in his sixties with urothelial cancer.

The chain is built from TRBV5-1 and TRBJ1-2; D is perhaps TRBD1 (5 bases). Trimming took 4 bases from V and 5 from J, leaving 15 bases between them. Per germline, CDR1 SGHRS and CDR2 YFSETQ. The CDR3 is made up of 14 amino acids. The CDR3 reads CASSVGPGSYGYTF. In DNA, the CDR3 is TGCGCCAGCAGCGTGGGACCGGGTAGTTATGGCTACACCTTC.

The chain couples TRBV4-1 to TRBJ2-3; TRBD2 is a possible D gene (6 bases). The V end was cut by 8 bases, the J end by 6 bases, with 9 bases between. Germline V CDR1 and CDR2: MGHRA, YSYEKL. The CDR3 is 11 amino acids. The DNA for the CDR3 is TGCGCCAGCCGGGAGACGGATACGCAGTATTTT. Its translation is CASRETDTQYF.

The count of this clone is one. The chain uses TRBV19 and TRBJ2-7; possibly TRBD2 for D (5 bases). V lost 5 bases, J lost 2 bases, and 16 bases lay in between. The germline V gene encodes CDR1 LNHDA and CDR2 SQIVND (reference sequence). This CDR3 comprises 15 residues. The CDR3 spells CASSPAGGLAYEQYF. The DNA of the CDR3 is TGTGCCAGTAGTCCCGCGGGCGGTTTGGCCTACGAGCAGTACTTC.

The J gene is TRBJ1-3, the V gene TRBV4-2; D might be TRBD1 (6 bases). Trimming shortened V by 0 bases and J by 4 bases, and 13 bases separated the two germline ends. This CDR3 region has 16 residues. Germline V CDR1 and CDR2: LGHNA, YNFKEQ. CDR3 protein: CASSQERRGLGNTIYF. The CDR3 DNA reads TGTGCCAGCAGCCAAGAGCGGCGGGGGCTCGGAAACACCATATATTTT.

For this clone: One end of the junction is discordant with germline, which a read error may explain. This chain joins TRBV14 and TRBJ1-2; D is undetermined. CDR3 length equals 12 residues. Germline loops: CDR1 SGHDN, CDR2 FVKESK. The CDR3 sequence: CASSQFLQLLSF. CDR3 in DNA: TGTGCCAGCAGCCAATTTCTACAGCTCCTTTCCTTC.